What follows are 12 T cell receptor beta chains derived from one specimen sequenced in a study of CD8 T cell repertoires and HIV-1 epitope variants. Their recognized antigens are unknown. The repertoire was sequenced with immunoSEQ multiplex PCR; TCRdb's copy has only in-frame clones and lacks some. Here the sample spans some 5,600 clones, around 71% being singletons. Sequences were obtained from cultured CD8+ T cells derived from PBMCs. The source is a male donor with HIV.

The rearrangement uses TRBV11-2 and TRBJ2-1; D not certain. Per the germline V gene, CDR1 is SGHAT and CDR2 is FQNNGV. The V end was cut by 0 bases, the J end by 9 bases, with 9 bases between. This CDR3 comprises 13 residues. Here the CDR3 reads CASSLDGASEQFF. CDR3 in DNA: TGTGCCAGCAGCTTAGACGGTGCCAGTGAGCAGTTCTTC. The full variable domain, completed using reference TRBV11-2 and TRBJ2-1, is EAGVAQSPRYKIIEKRQSVAFWCNPISGHATLYWYQQILGQGPKLLIQFQNNGVVDDSQLPKDRFSAERLKGVDSTLKIQPAKLEDSAVYLCASSLDGASEQFFGPGTRLTVL.

The chain links TRBV7-6 to TRBJ1-1; D may be TRBD1 (5 bases). V gave up 5 bases and J gave up 12 bases, with 13 bases separating them. Germline V gene sequence: CDR1 SGHVS, CDR2 FNYEAQ. CDR3 length: 11 amino acids. The CDR3 DNA reads TGTGCCAGCAGCCGGGACCGAGGCACTTTCTTT. Translated: CASSRDRGTFF.

The chain combines TRBV25-1 with TRBJ2-7; D is unresolved. In germline, CDR1 is MGHDK, CDR2 SYGVNS. The CDR3 totals 12 residues. V was shortened by 4 bases and J by 0 bases, with 4 bases between the two germline ends. In DNA form, the CDR3 reads TGTGCCAGCAGTGCCCACTCCTACGAGCAGTACTTC. Amino acids: CASSAHSYEQYF.

The chain joins TRBV28 to TRBJ2-1, with unresolved D. Germline assignment: CDR1 MDHEN and CDR2 SYDVKM. The CDR3 spans 14 residues. V was trimmed by 5 bases and J by 6 bases, leaving 14 bases between them. In nucleotides, the CDR3 is TGTGCCAGCAGTAAACCTCTAGGATTCAATGAGCAGTTCTTC. Its translation is CASSKPLGFNEQFF. Using reference TRBV28 and TRBJ2-1 for the parts outside the CDR3, the full variable domain is DVKVTQSSRYLVKRTGEKVFLECVQDMDHENMFWYRQDPGLGLRLIYFSYDVKMKEKGDIPEGYSVSREKKERFSLILESASTNQTSMYLCASSKPLGFNEQFFGPGTRLTVL.

The rearrangement joins TRBV5-4 to TRBJ2-1, with D tentatively TRBD1 or TRBD2 (5 bases each). The CDR3 is made up of 16 amino acids. Germline V CDR1 and CDR2: SGHNT, YYREEE (reference sequence). V was trimmed by 4 bases and J by 0 bases, leaving 14 bases between them. This CDR3 reads CASSSGTLSSYNEQFF. The CDR3 nucleotides are TGTGCCAGCAGCAGTGGGACGCTGAGCTCCTACAATGAGCAGTTCTTC.

Turning to this clone: At one of its ends the junction is not consistent with the germline gene, which may arise from a read error. The chain uses TRBV7-7 and TRBJ1-2; no clear D. Germline CDR1 reads SSHAT; CDR2 reads FNYEAQ (reference sequence). There are 16 residues in the CDR3. The CDR3 nucleotides read TGCGCCAGCAGCCAAGATCCCCCAGACTTGGACTATGGCTACACCTTC. It codes for CASSQDPPDLDYGYTF.

The rearrangement links TRBV7-9 to TRBJ1-5, with TRBD1 matching 10 bases. The junction had 11 bases not matched to a gene; V was cut back by 1 base and J by 8 bases. This CDR3 comprises 17 residues. CDR1 is SEHNR and CDR2 is FQNEAQ in the germline V gene (reference sequence). The CDR3 reads CASSLVEGTGVRKPQHF. The CDR3 coding sequence is TGTGCCAGCAGCTTAGTGGAAGGGACAGGGGTGAGGAAGCCCCAGCATTTT.

The chain links TRBV5-8 to TRBJ1-1; D not certain. Deletions cut 2 bases from V and 4 bases from J, with 6 bases between. CDR3 length: 12 amino acids. Germline V gene data show CDR1 as SGHTS and CDR2 as YDEGEE. The CDR3 DNA reads as TGTGCCAGCAGCTTCCGAGGCACTGAAGCTTTCTTT. It specifies CASSFRGTEAFF. Full variable domain (missing parts from reference TRBV5-8 and TRBJ1-1): EAGVTQSPTHLIKTRGQQATLRCSPISGHTSVYWYQQALGLGLQFLLWYDEGEERNRGNFPPRFSGRQFPNYSSELNVNALELEDSALYLCASSFRGTEAFFGQGTRLTVV.

Only one count was recorded for this clone. The chain is built from TRBV5-1 and TRBJ2-5, with D uncertain. The CDR3 is 11 residues long. With 0 bases removed from V and 7 bases from J, the gap between germline ends came to 4 bases. Germline V gene data show CDR1 as SGHRS and CDR2 as YFSETQ. The chain's CDR3 is CASSLGGTQYF. In nucleotides, the CDR3 is TGCGCCAGCAGCTTGGGAGGGACCCAGTACTTC.

This clone came up a few times. V is TRBV13 and J is TRBJ2-7; D call uncertain. CDR3 length: 13 amino acids. V dropped 1 base and J dropped 4 bases, with 8 bases sitting between them. The germline V gene has CDR1 PRHDT and CDR2 FYEKMQ (reference sequence). CDR3 bases: TGTGCCAGCAGCTTAGTGGGATCGTACGAGCAGTACTTC. Amino acids: CASSLVGSYEQYF.

V is TRBV7-9 and J is TRBJ2-3; the match to TRBD2 covers 8 bases. The CDR3 length is 18 residues. The J segment lost 2 bases and the V segment lost 4 bases, leaving 14 bases of the junction unmatched. CDR1 SEHNR and CDR2 FQNEAQ come from the germline V gene (reference sequence). The CDR3 loop is CASSSGLGAGGPTDTQYF. The CDR3 region has the DNA TGTGCCAGCAGCTCCGGGCTGGGGGCGGGAGGACCCACAGATACGCAGTATTTT.

This clone is labeled as medium-sized. This sequence joins TRBV4-1 and TRBJ2-2; D gene uncertain. Germline assignment: CDR1 MGHRA and CDR2 YSYEKL. The CDR3 is 14 amino acids. V lost 0 bases and J 1 base, leaving 3 bases between the germline ends. This CDR3 is CASSQDGNTGELFF. In DNA, the CDR3 is TGCGCCAGCAGCCAAGATGGGAACACCGGGGAGCTGTTTTTT.